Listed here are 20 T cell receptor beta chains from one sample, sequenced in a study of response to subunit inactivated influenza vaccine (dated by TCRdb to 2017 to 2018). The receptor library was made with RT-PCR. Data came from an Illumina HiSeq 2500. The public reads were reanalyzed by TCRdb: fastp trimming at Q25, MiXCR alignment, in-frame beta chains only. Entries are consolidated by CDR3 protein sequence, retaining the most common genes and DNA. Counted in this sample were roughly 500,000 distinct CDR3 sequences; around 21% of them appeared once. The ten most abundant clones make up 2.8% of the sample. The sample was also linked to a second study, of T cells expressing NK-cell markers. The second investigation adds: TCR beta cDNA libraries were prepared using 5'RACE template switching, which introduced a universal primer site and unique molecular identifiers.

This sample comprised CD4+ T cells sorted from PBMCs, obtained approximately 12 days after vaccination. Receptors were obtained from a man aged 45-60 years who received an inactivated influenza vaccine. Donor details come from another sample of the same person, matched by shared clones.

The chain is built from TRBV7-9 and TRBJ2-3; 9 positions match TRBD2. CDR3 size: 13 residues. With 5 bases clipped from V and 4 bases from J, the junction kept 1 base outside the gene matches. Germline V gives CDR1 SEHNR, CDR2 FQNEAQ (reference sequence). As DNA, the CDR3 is TGTGCCAGCAGCGCTAGCGGGGCAGATACGCAGTATTTT. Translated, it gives CASSASGADTQYF.

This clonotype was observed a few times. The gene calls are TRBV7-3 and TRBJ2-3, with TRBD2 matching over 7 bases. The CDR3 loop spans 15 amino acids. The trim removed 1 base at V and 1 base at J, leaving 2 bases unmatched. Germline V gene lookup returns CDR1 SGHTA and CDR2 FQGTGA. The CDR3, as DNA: TGTGCCAGCAGCTTAATGGCGGGAGGCACAGATACGCAGTATTTT. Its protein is CASSLMAGGTDTQYF.

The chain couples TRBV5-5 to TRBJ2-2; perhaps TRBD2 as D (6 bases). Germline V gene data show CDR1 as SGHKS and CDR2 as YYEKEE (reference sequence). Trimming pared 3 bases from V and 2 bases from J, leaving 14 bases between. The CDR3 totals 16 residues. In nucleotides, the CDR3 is TGTGCCAGCAGCTGGAGGGCCGCAACTAACACCGGGGAGCTGTTTTTT. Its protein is CASSWRAATNTGELFF.

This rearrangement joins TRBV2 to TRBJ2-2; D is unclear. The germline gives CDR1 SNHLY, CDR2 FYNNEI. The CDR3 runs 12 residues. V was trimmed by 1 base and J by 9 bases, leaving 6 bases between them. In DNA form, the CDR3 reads TGTGCCAGCAGTGAAGGGGCCAGGGAGCTGTTTTTT. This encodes CASSEGARELFF.

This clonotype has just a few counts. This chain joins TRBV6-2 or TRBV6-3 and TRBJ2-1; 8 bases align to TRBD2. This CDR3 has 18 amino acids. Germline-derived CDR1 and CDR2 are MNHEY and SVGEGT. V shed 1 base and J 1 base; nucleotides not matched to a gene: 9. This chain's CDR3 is CASSYWLAGFSSYNEQFF. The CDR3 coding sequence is TGTGCCAGCAGTTACTGGCTAGCGGGTTTCAGTTCCTACAATGAGCAGTTCTTC.

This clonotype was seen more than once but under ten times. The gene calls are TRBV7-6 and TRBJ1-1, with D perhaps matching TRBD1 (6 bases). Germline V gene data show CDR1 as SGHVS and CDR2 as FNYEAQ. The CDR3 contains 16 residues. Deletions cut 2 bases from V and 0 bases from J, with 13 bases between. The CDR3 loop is CASSLSRGAMNTEAFF. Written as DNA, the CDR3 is TGTGCCAGCAGCTTATCCAGGGGCGCAATGAACACTGAAGCTTTCTTT. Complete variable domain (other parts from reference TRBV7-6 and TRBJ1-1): GAGVSQSPRYKVTKRGQDVALRCDPISGHVSLYWYRQALGQGPEFLTYFNYEAQQDKSGLPNDRFSAERPEGSISTLTIQRTEQRDSAMYRCASSLSRGAMNTEAFFGQGTRLTVV.

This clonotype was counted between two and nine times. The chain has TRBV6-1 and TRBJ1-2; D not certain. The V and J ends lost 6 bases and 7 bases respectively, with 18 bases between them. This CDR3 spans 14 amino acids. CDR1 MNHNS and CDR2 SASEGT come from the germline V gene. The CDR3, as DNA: TGTGCCAGCAGGGAGGTTGTCGGGTACGCTGGCTACACCTTC. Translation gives CASREVVGYAGYTF.

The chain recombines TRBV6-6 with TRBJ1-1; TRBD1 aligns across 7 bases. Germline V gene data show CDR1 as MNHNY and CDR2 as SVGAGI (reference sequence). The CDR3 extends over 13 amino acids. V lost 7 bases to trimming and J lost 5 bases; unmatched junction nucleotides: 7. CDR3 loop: CASKTTGPTEAFF. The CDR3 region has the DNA TGTGCCAGCAAGACGACAGGGCCTACTGAAGCTTTCTTT.

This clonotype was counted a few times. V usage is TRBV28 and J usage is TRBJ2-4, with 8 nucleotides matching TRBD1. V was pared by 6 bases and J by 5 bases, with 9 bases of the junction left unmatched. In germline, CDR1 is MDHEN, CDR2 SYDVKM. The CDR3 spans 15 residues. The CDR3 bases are TGTGCCAGCAGCCACGGACAGGGTGCACAAAACATTCAGTACTTC. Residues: CASSHGQGAQNIQYF.

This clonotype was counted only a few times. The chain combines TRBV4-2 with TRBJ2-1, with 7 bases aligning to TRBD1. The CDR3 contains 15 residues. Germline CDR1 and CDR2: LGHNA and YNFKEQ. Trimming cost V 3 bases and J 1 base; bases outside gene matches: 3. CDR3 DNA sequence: TGTGCCAGCAGCCACAACAGGGGTTCCTACAATGAGCAGTTCTTC. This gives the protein CASSHNRGSYNEQFF.

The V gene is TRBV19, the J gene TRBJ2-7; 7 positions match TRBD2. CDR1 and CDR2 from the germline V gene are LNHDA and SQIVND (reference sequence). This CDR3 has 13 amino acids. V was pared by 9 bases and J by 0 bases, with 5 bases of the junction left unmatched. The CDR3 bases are TGTGCCAGCAGCGGGACGCTCTCCTACGAGCAGTACTTC. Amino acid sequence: CASSGTLSYEQYF.

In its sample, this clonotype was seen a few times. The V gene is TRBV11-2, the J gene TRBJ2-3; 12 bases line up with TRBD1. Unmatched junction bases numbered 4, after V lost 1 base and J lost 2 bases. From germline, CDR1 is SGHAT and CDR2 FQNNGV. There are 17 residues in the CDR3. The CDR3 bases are TGTGCCAGCAGCTTAGGGGACAGGGGGCTTAACACAGATACGCAGTATTTT. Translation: CASSLGDRGLNTDTQYF.

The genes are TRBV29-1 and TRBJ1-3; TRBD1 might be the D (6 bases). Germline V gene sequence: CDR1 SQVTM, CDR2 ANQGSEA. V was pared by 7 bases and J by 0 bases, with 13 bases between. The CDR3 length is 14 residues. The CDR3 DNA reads TGCAGCGCCGGGACACGCTTCTCTGGAAACACCATATATTTT. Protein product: CSAGTRFSGNTIYF.

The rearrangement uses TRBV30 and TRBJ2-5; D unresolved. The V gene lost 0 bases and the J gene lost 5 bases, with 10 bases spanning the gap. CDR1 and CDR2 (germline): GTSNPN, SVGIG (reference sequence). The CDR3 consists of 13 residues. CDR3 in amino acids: CAWSVLRRETQYF. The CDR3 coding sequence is TGTGCCTGGAGTGTACTCAGAAGGGAGACCCAGTACTTC. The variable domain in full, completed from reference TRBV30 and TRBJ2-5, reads SQTIHQWPATLVQPVGSPLSLECTVEGTSNPNLYWYRQAAGRGLQLLFYSVGIGQISSEVPQNLSASRPQDRQFILSSKKLLLSDSGFYLCAWSVLRRETQYFGPGTRLLVL.

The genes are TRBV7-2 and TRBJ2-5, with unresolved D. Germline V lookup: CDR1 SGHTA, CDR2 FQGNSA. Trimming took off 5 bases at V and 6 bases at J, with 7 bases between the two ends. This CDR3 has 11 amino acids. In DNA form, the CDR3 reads TGTGCCAGCAGCCAGACCCAGACCCAGTACTTC. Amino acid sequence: CASSQTQTQYF.

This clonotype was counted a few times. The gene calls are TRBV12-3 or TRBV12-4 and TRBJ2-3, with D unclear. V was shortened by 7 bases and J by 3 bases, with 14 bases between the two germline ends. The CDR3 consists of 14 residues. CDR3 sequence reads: CASTPTGLTDTQYF. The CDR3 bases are TGTGCCAGCACCCCGACTGGATTAACAGATACGCAGTATTTT.

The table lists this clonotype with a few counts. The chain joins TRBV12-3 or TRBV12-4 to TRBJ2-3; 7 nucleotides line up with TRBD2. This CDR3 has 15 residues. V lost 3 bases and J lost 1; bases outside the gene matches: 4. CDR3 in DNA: TGTGCCAGCAGTTTGGGGACTACACGCACAGATACGCAGTATTTT. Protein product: CASSLGTTRTDTQYF.

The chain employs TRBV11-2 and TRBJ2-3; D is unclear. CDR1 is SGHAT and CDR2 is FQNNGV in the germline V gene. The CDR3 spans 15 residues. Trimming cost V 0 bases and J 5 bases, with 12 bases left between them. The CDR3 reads CASSLDRAPGDTQYF. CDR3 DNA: TGTGCCAGCAGCTTAGATCGGGCGCCCGGAGATACGCAGTATTTT. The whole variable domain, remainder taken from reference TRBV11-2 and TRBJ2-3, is EAGVAQSPRYKIIEKRQSVAFWCNPISGHATLYWYQQILGQGPKLLIQFQNNGVVDDSQLPKDRFSAERLKGVDSTLKIQPAKLEDSAVYLCASSLDRAPGDTQYFGPGTRLTVL.

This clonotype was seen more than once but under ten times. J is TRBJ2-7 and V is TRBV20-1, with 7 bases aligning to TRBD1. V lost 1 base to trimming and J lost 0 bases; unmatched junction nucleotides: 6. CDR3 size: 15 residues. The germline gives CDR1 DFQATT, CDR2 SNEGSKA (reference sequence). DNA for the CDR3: TGCAGTGCTAGAGCGGTCAGGGGGAACTCCTACGAGCAGTACTTC. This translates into CSARAVRGNSYEQYF.

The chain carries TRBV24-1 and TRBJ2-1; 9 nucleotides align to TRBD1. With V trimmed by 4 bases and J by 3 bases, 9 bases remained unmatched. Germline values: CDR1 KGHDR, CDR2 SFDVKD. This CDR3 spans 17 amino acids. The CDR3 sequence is CATSDLSGTGIYNEQFF. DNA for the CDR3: TGTGCCACCAGTGACCTCTCCGGGACAGGGATCTACAATGAGCAGTTCTTC.